This TCR beta chain was captured in a study of CD8 T cells in ankylosing spondylitis. Quantitative molecular-barcoded 5'-RACE generated the TCR beta libraries. TCRdb reprocessed the 5' RACE reads with MiXCR, giving one entry per CDR3 protein. The sample has 450,000 to 550,000 distinct CDR3 sequences, approximately 5% seen once. Study-wide points: Significantly higher representation of disease-linked clones was reported for matched ankylosing spondylitis synovial fluid. Some of the motif variants had earlier been found in reactive arthritis patients' fluid and blood. Disease-linked clones displayed a CD8+ phenotype and appeared relatively rarely in peripheral blood. Within ankylosing spondylitis blood, a TCR beta motif made up of several highly homologous variants appeared to be characteristic.

This clonotype was seen many times. The antigen remains undetermined. Specimen: blood, either unsorted or a sorted T cell fraction (not recorded which). The sequence was collected from a male donor with ankylosing spondylitis.

This CDR3 is CASSESPDPSTDTQYF. The CDR3 DNA follows: TGTGCCAGCAGTGAATCCCCGGATCCTAGCACAGATACGCAGTATTTT. This chain connects TRBV6-1 to TRBJ2-3, with D uncertain. The CDR3 totals 16 residues. Trimming left V 2 bases short and J 0 bases short, with 12 bases between. Germline V lookup: CDR1 MNHNS, CDR2 SASEGT.